This section outlines one TCR beta chain sequence together with its context. Its specificity is not known. Approximately 11-patient cohort: 11 active juvenile idiopathic arthritis patients, 3 polyarticular, 8 oligoarticular. Patients had median age around 12 years, range about 2.3-22.9. There are 13 residues in the CDR3. No DNA was logged. CDR1 is SEHNR and CDR2 is FQNEAQ in the germline V gene (reference sequence). This specimen comes from a study of synovial regulatory T cells in juvenile arthritis. About the research overall: One patient received methotrexate plus infliximab; one lacked treatment information.

The study, taken as a whole, reports: Blood Treg cells that were inflammation-associated showed lower TCR diversity than other blood Treg cells.

Method: immunoSEQ multiplex PCR; TCRdb's copy keeps in-frame clones and lacks some. The repertoire table contains several thousand clones. The sample comprised Treg cells from blood. Noted subset: remaining (HLA-DR-negative) circulating blood Treg cells. The source is a donor between 2 and 35 years old with juvenile idiopathic arthritis. This sequence joins TRBV7-9 and TRBJ1-1. This chain's CDR3 is CASSFGGDTEAFF.